These 26 T cell receptor beta chains were sequenced from one sample in a study of T cells and Merkel cell carcinoma outcomes. TCRdb's copy holds only in-frame clones and misses some; the assay was immunoSEQ multiplex PCR. The data contain about 15,000 clones, about 87% of them singletons. The sample consisted of tumor tissue from Merkel cell carcinoma. The receptors were gathered from a human donor with Merkel cell carcinoma.

The J gene is TRBJ1-2, the V gene TRBV5-1; 10 bases are a match to TRBD1. Looked up from germline, CDR1 is SGHRS and CDR2 is YFSETQ. Unmatched junction bases numbered 4, after V lost 3 bases and J lost 5 bases. The CDR3 spans 14 residues. This CDR3 reads CASSSGQGGYGYTF. In nucleotides, the CDR3 is TGCGCCAGCAGCTCTGGACAGGGGGGATATGGCTACACCTTC.

This chain connects TRBV19 to TRBJ1-6; 9 bases are shared with TRBD1. Germline V CDR1 and CDR2: LNHDA, SQIVND (reference sequence). The CDR3 totals 15 residues. V was clipped by 5 bases and J by 7 bases; unmatched bases: 6. This CDR3 is CASSGRQGGNSPLHF. The DNA for the CDR3 is TGTGCCAGTAGTGGAAGACAGGGGGGGAATTCACCCCTCCACTTT.

This clone was seen a single time. The rearrangement uses TRBV6-1 and TRBJ2-7, with 11 positions matching TRBD1. CDR1 is MNHNS and CDR2 is SASEGT in the germline V gene. V lost 4 bases to trimming and J lost 3 bases; unmatched junction nucleotides: 2. CDR3 length: 14 amino acids. The CDR3 DNA is TGTGCCAGCAGTGGGGGGACAGGGGGCTACGAGCAGTACTTC. This encodes CASSGGTGGYEQYF.

This clone was recorded once. The chain uses TRBV19 and TRBJ2-5; tentative D call: TRBD1 (6 bases). The CDR3 runs to 14 residues. Germline CDR1 and CDR2: LNHDA and SQIVND (reference sequence). The V and J ends lost 6 bases and 5 bases respectively, with 16 bases between them. The DNA for the CDR3 is TGTGCCAGTAGCCCAGGGGCCAACGGGGAGACCCAGTACTTC. Translating gives CASSPGANGETQYF.

The gene calls are TRBV6-6 and TRBJ1-4, with no clear D. V was pared by 6 bases and J by 4 bases, with 12 bases between. The CDR3 runs 14 residues. CDR1 and CDR2 (germline): MNHNY, SVGAGI (reference sequence). This CDR3 reads CASSMDGRNEKLFF. DNA for the CDR3: TGTGCCAGCAGCATGGACGGCCGTAATGAAAAACTGTTTTTT.

CDR3 in DNA: TGCGCCACCACGGATCTGACAGATACGCAGTATTTT. This translates into CATTDLTDTQYF. The chain carries TRBV10-2 and TRBJ2-3; no definite D call. This CDR3 has 12 residues. Germline V lookup: CDR1 WSHSY, CDR2 SAAADI. The V end lost 10 bases, the J end lost 3 bases, and 11 bases lay between the germline ends.

The count of this clone is one. The chain is built from TRBV9 and TRBJ2-1, with 12 nucleotides matching TRBD2. Germline assignment: CDR1 SGDLS and CDR2 YYNGEE. The V gene end was trimmed by 4 bases and the J gene end by 7 bases; junction bases not matched to a gene: 9. This CDR3 is 16 amino acids long. The CDR3 loop reads CASSSGLAGSGNEQFF. The CDR3 DNA reads as TGTGCCAGCAGCTCCGGACTAGCGGGGTCGGGGAATGAGCAGTTCTTC.

The V gene is TRBV27, the J gene TRBJ2-4, with D possibly matching TRBD1 (5 bases). The CDR3 is made up of 16 amino acids. Trimming cost V 7 bases and J 0 bases, with 16 bases left between them. Germline CDR1 MNHEY, CDR2 SMNVEV (reference sequence). CDR3 amino acids: CASNEQEMGAKNIQYF. In DNA, the CDR3 is TGTGCCAGCAATGAACAGGAGATGGGAGCCAAAAACATTCAGTACTTC.

The chain combines TRBV19 with TRBJ1-6; D might be TRBD1 (5 bases). The germline gives CDR1 LNHDA, CDR2 SQIVND (reference sequence). CDR3 length equals 14 residues. V was pared by 9 bases and J by 4 bases, with 13 bases between. The CDR3 is CASGGTGYNSPLHF. The CDR3 DNA reads as TGTGCCAGCGGAGGGACGGGATATAATTCACCCCTCCACTTT. The whole variable domain, remainder taken from reference TRBV19 and TRBJ1-6, is DGGITQSPKYLFRKEGQNVTLSCEQNLNHDAMYWYRQDPGQGLRLIYYSQIVNDFQKGDIAEGYSVSREKKESFPLTVTSAQKNPTAFYLCASGGTGYNSPLHFGNGTRLTVT.

This clone has just one count. The chain is built from TRBV5-1 and TRBJ2-2; tentative D call: TRBD2 (5 bases). The CDR3 is made up of 14 amino acids. Germline V lookup: CDR1 SGHRS, CDR2 YFSETQ. Trimming took off 0 bases at V and 6 bases at J, with 9 bases between the two ends. CDR3 protein: CASSLEGGSGELFF. In nucleotides, the CDR3 is TGCGCCAGCAGCTTGGAAGGCGGGTCCGGGGAGCTGTTTTTT.

This sequence joins TRBV6-1 and TRBJ1-5; D perhaps matches TRBD1 (5 bases). V shed 5 bases and J shed 9 bases, with 14 bases lying between them. CDR3 size: 13 residues. Per germline, CDR1 MNHNS and CDR2 SASEGT. The CDR3 sequence: CASSRDRSWPQHF. DNA for the CDR3: TGTGCCAGCAGTAGGGACCGGAGCTGGCCCCAGCATTTT.

This chain joins TRBV6-1 and TRBJ1-3; no definite D call. V lost 7 bases, J lost 1 base, and 11 bases lay in between. The CDR3 runs to 14 residues. Germline V gene lookup returns CDR1 MNHNS and CDR2 SASEGT. The CDR3 sequence: CASKTQSSGNTIYF. The CDR3 DNA follows: TGTGCCAGCAAGACCCAGTCTTCTGGAAACACCATATATTTT.

The V call is TRBV5-4, the J call TRBJ2-1; weak D call: TRBD2 (6 bases). V was clipped by 6 bases and J by 0 bases, with 16 bases between them. The length of the CDR3 is 16 residues. Germline V lookup: CDR1 SGHNT, CDR2 YYREEE (reference sequence). The CDR3 reads CASIPQEGGSYNEQFF. The DNA for the CDR3 is TGTGCCAGCATTCCCCAGGAGGGTGGCTCCTACAATGAGCAGTTCTTC.

The gene calls are TRBV4-1 and TRBJ1-2; 7 nucleotides line up with TRBD1. The CDR3 length is 14 residues. Germline V lookup: CDR1 MGHRA, CDR2 YSYEKL. Trimming removed 2 bases from V and 2 bases from J; junction bases left unmatched: 2. CDR3 bases: TGCGCCAGCAGCCAAAACAGGGGAAACTATGGCTACACCTTC. Translation: CASSQNRGNYGYTF.

This rearrangement joins TRBV6-1 to TRBJ2-5; tentative D call: TRBD2 (6 bases). Trimming removed 5 bases at V and 3 bases at J, with 16 bases between. The germline CDR1 and CDR2 sequences are MNHNS and SASEGT. The CDR3 length is 15 residues. The CDR3 loop is CASSRAGGLEETQYF. CDR3 DNA sequence: TGTGCCAGCAGTAGAGCCGGGGGTCTAGAAGAGACCCAGTACTTC.

The V gene is TRBV5-6, the J gene TRBJ2-2; D gene ambiguous. The CDR3 spans 19 residues. CDR1 is SGHDT and CDR2 is YYEEEE in the germline V gene. V lost 4 bases and J 1 base, leaving 23 bases between the germline ends. CDR3 protein: CASSPTLVVETRNTGELFF. The DNA of the CDR3 is TGTGCCAGCAGCCCTACCTTGGTCGTTGAAACAAGGAACACCGGGGAGCTGTTTTTT.

This chain connects TRBV2 to TRBJ1-3; D is uncertain. Trimming took 8 bases from V and 6 from J, leaving 14 bases between them. The CDR3 runs 13 residues. The germline V gene has CDR1 SNHLY and CDR2 FYNNEI. The CDR3 bases are TGTGCCAGCGTGGGGAGTGGGAAAAACACCATATATTTT. The encoded protein is CASVGSGKNTIYF.

V and J are TRBV18 and TRBJ2-1; the D gene is possibly TRBD2 (6 bases). Germline CDR1 and CDR2: KGHSH and LQKENI. V dropped 3 bases and J dropped 6 bases, with 15 bases sitting between them. This CDR3 contains 15 residues. The CDR3, as DNA: TGTGCCAGCTCACCGGCCGGACTGGGGGGCAATGAGCAGTTCTTC. This translates into CASSPAGLGGNEQFF.

The V call is TRBV10-2, the J call TRBJ2-2, with D perhaps TRBD1 (6 bases). V was pared by 8 bases and J by 3 bases, with 10 bases between. The CDR3 spans 13 residues. Germline-derived CDR1 and CDR2 are WSHSY and SAAADI. The CDR3 DNA follows: TGCGCCAGCCGGGACACCTACACCGGGGAGCTGTTTTTT. This sequence encodes CASRDTYTGELFF.

The J gene is TRBJ2-5, the V gene TRBV7-8; 8 bases line up with TRBD2. Unmatched junction bases numbered 8, after V lost 4 bases and J lost 4 bases. CDR3 length equals 15 residues. CDR1 and CDR2 from the germline V gene are SGHVS and FQNEAQ. CDR3: CASSSGTRYRETQYF. The CDR3 coding sequence is TGTGCCAGCAGCTCCGGGACTAGGTATAGAGAGACCCAGTACTTC.

The rearrangement links TRBV28 to TRBJ2-1; D is ambiguous. The germline V and J ends were trimmed by 6 bases and 2 bases, with 11 bases remaining between them. The CDR3 consists of 14 residues. Looked up from germline, CDR1 is MDHEN and CDR2 is SYDVKM. The CDR3 protein is CASRATGAYNEQFF. Written as DNA, the CDR3 is TGTGCCAGCAGGGCGACTGGAGCCTACAATGAGCAGTTCTTC.

J is TRBJ2-7 and V is TRBV7-2, with D possibly called TRBD1 or TRBD2 (6 bases each). CDR3 length: 15 amino acids. In germline, CDR1 is SGHTA, CDR2 FQGNSA. V was clipped by 1 base and J by 0 bases, with 10 bases between them. CDR3 bases: TGTGCCAGCAGCTTAGAAGGGGGGTTCTCCTACGAGCAGTACTTC. It translates to CASSLEGGFSYEQYF. The full variable domain, with the rest looked up from reference TRBV7-2 and TRBJ2-7, is GAGVSQSPSNKVTEKGKDVELRCDPISGHTALYWYRQSLGQGLEFLIYFQGNSAPDKSGLPSDRFSAERTGGSVSTLTIQRTQQEDSAVYLCASSLEGGFSYEQYFGPGTRLTVT.

The rearrangement joins TRBV6-4 to TRBJ1-5; D might be TRBD1 (5 bases). V was trimmed by 4 bases and J by 4 bases, leaving 11 bases between them. CDR3 length: 14 amino acids. The germline V gene encodes CDR1 MRHNA and CDR2 SNTAGT. Here the CDR3 reads CASSASPGNQPQHF. CDR3 coding DNA: TGTGCCAGCAGTGCCTCACCAGGGAATCAGCCCCAGCATTTT.

V usage is TRBV15 and J usage is TRBJ2-5; 11 bases align to TRBD2. With 2 bases clipped from V and 7 bases from J, the junction kept 15 bases outside the gene matches. Germline assignment: CDR1 LNHNV and CDR2 YYDKDF (reference sequence). The CDR3 length is 18 residues. The CDR3 region is CATSRSYRTSGPLGTQYF. The CDR3, as DNA: TGTGCCACCAGCAGATCCTACCGGACTAGCGGGCCCCTAGGGACCCAGTACTTC.

The rearrangement joins TRBV13 to TRBJ1-1; possible D gene TRBD1, 5 bases. CDR1 and CDR2 from the germline V gene are PRHDT and FYEKMQ (reference sequence). V was cut by 10 bases and J by 12 bases, with 21 bases left in between. This CDR3 region has 12 residues. The CDR3 here is CATSGPYGVTFF. Written as DNA, the CDR3 is TGTGCCACCTCGGGGCCCTACGGGGTGACTTTCTTT.

On this clone: Other DNA sequences in this specimen translate into the identical CDR3. This chain uses TRBV18 with TRBJ2-7, with D perhaps matching TRBD1 (6 bases). Germline V lookup: CDR1 KGHSH, CDR2 LQKENI. Trimming shortened V by 5 bases and J by 3 bases, and 14 bases separated the two germline ends. The CDR3 sequence is 14 residues long. The CDR3 is CASSTGVGGYEQYF. The CDR3 DNA is TGTGCCAGCTCAACCGGGGTAGGGGGCTACGAGCAGTACTTC.